This T cell receptor (beta chain) was found in a study of blood T cell repertoires in COVID-19. Turning to the study itself: PBMCs, B-cell-depleted T cells, or T cells were the source of the cDNA or gDNA that made up the material.

Per the original data handling: Amplifying reference gene primers gave estimates of nucleated cell counts. The data were produced by immunoSEQ multiplex PCR, yet TCRdb's version contains in-frame clones alone and is incomplete. Clonal size and the V and J genes are those of that table, whereas D and trimming came from the DNA. The table records about 410,000 clones, 89% of them present only once. This CDR3 is built from 15 residues. The V segment lost 5 bases and the J segment 2 bases; nucleotides outside the gene matches: 12. CDR1 is GTSNPN and CDR2 is SVGIG in the germline V gene (reference sequence). Seattle enrolled patients during active infection and tracked them longitudinally.

Sequences were obtained from peripheral blood. This chain connects TRBV30 to TRBJ2-7, with 7 bases lining up with TRBD1. The clonotype comes from a woman between 40 and 55 years old with COVID-19, enrolled during active disease. In DNA form, the CDR3 reads TGTGCCTGGCGATCCGGGACAGACTCCCCCTACGAGCAGTACTTC. Translated: CAWRSGTDSPYEQYF.